The 5 T cell receptor beta chains below were found in one sample sequenced in a study of T cell responses to AZD1222 COVID-19 vaccine. Assay used: immunoSEQ multiplex PCR; TCRdb lists only in-frame clones, some missing. The sample shows 150,000 to 200,000 clones, approximately 87% of them seen only once. Source: peripheral blood, taken on day 0 of MenACWY control vaccination. These receptors originate from an adult in good health.

The chain has TRBV30 and TRBJ1-5; tentatively, D is TRBD1 (6 bases). The CDR3 is made up of 12 amino acids. Trimming pared 2 bases from V and 6 bases from J, leaving 8 bases between. From germline, CDR1 is GTSNPN and CDR2 SVGIG (reference sequence). The CDR3 here is CAWSTGSQPQHF. The DNA of the CDR3 is TGTGCCTGGAGTACAGGGAGTCAGCCCCAGCATTTT.

V is TRBV6-5 and J is TRBJ2-4; 8 bases line up with TRBD1. CDR1 and CDR2 from the germline V gene are MNHEY and SVGAGI. The CDR3 is 14 amino acids. J gave up 3 bases and V 6 bases, and 4 bases lay outside the gene matches. CDR3 residues: CASRDRVGKNIQYF. CDR3 DNA: TGTGCCAGCAGGGACAGGGTAGGCAAAAACATTCAGTACTTC.

The genes are TRBV19 and TRBJ1-5; a weak D match, TRBD1 (5 bases). This CDR3 has 13 residues. Germline lookup yields CDR1 LNHDA and CDR2 SQIVND (reference sequence). The germline V and J ends were trimmed by 7 bases and 7 bases, with 14 bases remaining between them. The CDR3 reads CASKTLGDQPQHF. The CDR3 DNA reads TGTGCCAGTAAGACCCTAGGGGACCAGCCCCAGCATTTT.

As DNA, the CDR3 is TGTGCCAGCAGTTCCGATGCCAGGGGCAGAGGTCAGCCCCAGCATTTT. It yields the protein CASSSDARGRGQPQHF. This chain joins TRBV28 and TRBJ1-5; D is possibly TRBD1 (6 bases). Trimming left V 4 bases short and J 6 bases short, with 19 bases between. The germline gives CDR1 MDHEN, CDR2 SYDVKM. The length of the CDR3 is 16 residues.

The V gene is TRBV28, the J gene TRBJ1-5; D may be TRBD1 (6 bases). V lost 5 bases to trimming and J lost 3 bases, with 20 bases between them. CDR3 length: 17 residues. The germline V gene encodes CDR1 MDHEN and CDR2 SYDVKM. CDR3 bases: TGTGCCAGCAGTACCTCCGCGGGGGCCGTCGTCAATCAGCCCCAGCATTTT. This codes for CASSTSAGAVVNQPQHF.